This TCR beta chain comes out of a study of shared clonotypes between healthy human individuals. General study points: Incompleteness in sorted-subset sequencing, despite large depth, was shown by rarefaction.

V dropped 7 bases and J dropped 1; count of bases not matched to a gene: 6. This CDR3 has 14 amino acids. Germline V gene sequence: CDR1 MNHGY, CDR2 SAAAGT. Clones were read by immunoSEQ multiplex PCR, and TCRdb kept only the in-frame ones, dropping some. The sample has more than 2 million clones; about 95% are singletons. In the case of this clone: Its antigen is undetermined.

This clonotype was sampled from a man younger than 35 in good health. The chain combines TRBV6-8 with TRBJ2-5; 7 bases align to TRBD1. Sequences were obtained from naive CD4+ T cells sorted from blood. Subset of the sample: CD45RA+ positively selected. CDR3 coding DNA: TGTGCCAGCAACCCGGGACAGTTCCAAGAGACCCAGTACTTC. Its translation is CASNPGQFQETQYF.